The present TCR beta chain was sequenced within a study of early T cells in non-severe SARS-CoV-2 infection. Researchers tagged individual cDNA molecules with unique molecular identifiers. TCRdb passed the 5' RACE reads through MiXCR, listing each CDR3 protein once. The repertoire holds around 70,000 distinct CDR3 sequences, with roughly 15% as singletons. V was shortened by 0 bases and J by 5 bases, with 8 bases between the two germline ends. Germline loops: CDR1 LGHNA, CDR2 YNFKEQ. The CDR3 length is 13 residues. This clonotype was picked up a small number of times. Its specificity is unknown. Findings of the study overall: VDJdb matching skewed toward anti-spike CD8 responses, missing private and CD4 specificities.

The chain employs TRBV4-2 and TRBJ2-7, with D unresolved. The sample consisted of whole blood. This TCR came from an adult who was a healthcare worker with PCR-confirmed SARS-CoV-2 infection or an uninfected control (not recorded which). The CDR3 region has the DNA TGTGCCAGCAGCCAAGATTGGCCCCACGAGCAGTACTTC. The encoded protein is CASSQDWPHEQYF.